A single sample gave rise to the 30 T cell receptor beta chains below, sequenced in a study of T cell changes during pregnancy in multiple sclerosis. Data came from immunoSEQ multiplex PCR; TCRdb stores just in-frame clones and leaves some out. The sample includes approximately 48,000 clones, 90% to 95% of them seen just once. The specimen was CD4+ T cells from peripheral blood mononuclear cells, collected after pregnancy. The receptor source for this set is a female donor with multiple sclerosis, enrolled in a pregnancy study.

The J gene is TRBJ2-7, the V gene TRBV19; the match to TRBD2 covers 11 bases. The germline CDR1 and CDR2 sequences are LNHDA and SQIVND (reference sequence). The CDR3 length is 15 residues. J lost 7 bases, V lost 7 bases, and 12 bases had no gene match. The CDR3 coding sequence is TGTGCCAGTAAGGTCGGGCTAGCGGGAGGTAGTGAGCAGTACTTC. This codes for CASKVGLAGGSEQYF.

The genes are TRBV29-1 and TRBJ2-4; maybe TRBD2 (6 bases). V lost 6 bases and J lost 2, with 14 bases in between. Germline V gene sequence: CDR1 SQVTM, CDR2 ANQGSEA. The CDR3 length is 14 residues. The CDR3 DNA follows: TGCAGCGTCGCTCTTGGAGGGACCAAAAACATTCAGTACTTC. Protein product: CSVALGGTKNIQYF.

The chain recombines TRBV12-5 with TRBJ2-1; tentatively, D is TRBD1 (5 bases). Germline V gene lookup returns CDR1 LGHNT and CDR2 FRNRAP. V was trimmed by 6 bases and J by 7 bases, leaving 19 bases between them. CDR3 length: 15 amino acids. The CDR3 DNA follows: TGTGCTAGTGGGAAATCCAGCGCAGGGATTAATGAGCAGTTCTTC. Protein: CASGKSSAGINEQFF. The full variable domain, with the rest looked up from reference TRBV12-5 and TRBJ2-1, is DARVTQTPRHKVTEMGQEVTMRCQPILGHNTVFWYRQTMMQGLELLAYFRNRAPLDDSGMPKDRFSAEMPDATLATLKIQPSEPRDSAVYFCASGKSSAGINEQFFGPGTRLTVL.

The chain carries TRBV5-4 and TRBJ2-3; possible D gene TRBD2, 6 bases. Germline-derived CDR1 and CDR2 are SGHNT and YYREEE (reference sequence). The germline V and J ends were trimmed by 4 bases and 4 bases, with 13 bases remaining between them. This CDR3 has 14 amino acids. The CDR3 DNA sequence: TGTGCCAGCAGCCCTCCGGGGGTTGCAGATACGCAGTATTTT. Protein: CASSPPGVADTQYF.

The gene calls are TRBV2 and TRBJ1-5, with 9 bases lining up with TRBD1. Germline V gives CDR1 SNHLY, CDR2 FYNNEI. The CDR3 extends over 16 amino acids. The J segment lost 4 bases and the V segment lost 5 bases, leaving 9 bases of the junction unmatched. CDR3 in DNA: TGTGCCAGCAGTTCGACCTCAGGGACAGGGAATCAGCCCCAGCATTTT. Amino acid sequence: CASSSTSGTGNQPQHF.

The chain has TRBV11-3 and TRBJ2-5, with 10 bases lining up with TRBD1. In germline, CDR1 is SGHNT, CDR2 YENEEA. The length of the CDR3 is 14 residues. V lost 1 base, J lost 6 bases, and 2 bases stayed unmatched. The CDR3 bases are TGTGCCAGCAGCTTAGGGGACAGGGGTCAGACCCAGTACTTC. This translates into CASSLGDRGQTQYF.

The chain links TRBV6-5 to TRBJ1-4, with 9 bases lining up with TRBD1. The CDR3 spans 14 residues. Germline CDR1 reads MNHEY; CDR2 reads SVGAGI. Losses at the gene ends were 6 bases for V and 7 bases for J; bases not matched to a gene: 6. This CDR3 is CASRDRGGGEKLFF. DNA of the CDR3: TGTGCCAGCAGGGACAGGGGAGGGGGTGAAAAACTGTTTTTT.

V and J are TRBV7-2 and TRBJ1-4; D gene ambiguous. V was trimmed by 0 bases and J by 8 bases, leaving 13 bases between them. The CDR3 totals 15 residues. Per germline, CDR1 SGHTA and CDR2 FQGNSA. In DNA, the CDR3 is TGTGCCAGCAGCTTAGCGGCCCAGGCAGAGGAAAAACTGTTTTTT. It is translated as CASSLAAQAEEKLFF.

Only a few counts were recorded for this clone. The rearrangement links TRBV7-2 to TRBJ1-2; unclear D gene. The CDR3 contains 12 residues. In germline, CDR1 is SGHTA, CDR2 FQGNSA. V was cut by 5 bases and J by 8 bases, with 12 bases left in between. The CDR3: CASSPTSSGYTF. CDR3 in DNA: TGTGCCAGCAGCCCTACATCTAGCGGCTACACCTTC.

The chain has TRBV7-8 and TRBJ2-7; 9 bases are a match to TRBD1. Germline loops: CDR1 SGHVS, CDR2 FQNEAQ. There are 12 residues in the CDR3. V lost 5 bases and J lost 10; bases outside the gene matches: 6. This chain's CDR3 is CASSEKGQGQYF. The CDR3 nucleotides read TGTGCCAGCAGCGAAAAGGGACAGGGCCAGTACTTC.

This chain uses TRBV5-1 with TRBJ2-2; TRBD1 is a possible D gene (6 bases). Germline V CDR1 and CDR2: SGHRS, YFSETQ. Trimming pared 4 bases from V and 4 bases from J, leaving 14 bases between. The CDR3 has 15 amino acids. CDR3 sequence (DNA): TGCGCCAGCAGCCTCACAAGGGGGATCACCGGGGAGCTGTTTTTT. Protein: CASSLTRGITGELFF. Drawing the rest from reference TRBV5-1 and TRBJ2-2, the complete variable domain is KAGVTQTPRYLIKTRGQQVTLSCSPISGHRSVSWYQQTPGQGLQFLFEYFSETQRNKGNFPGRFSGRQFSNSRSEMNVSTLELGDSALYLCASSLTRGITGELFFGEGSRLTVL.

V is TRBV19 and J is TRBJ1-5; weak D call: TRBD1 (6 bases). The CDR3 spans 15 residues. V lost 6 bases and J lost 3, with 15 bases in between. Germline V gene data show CDR1 as LNHDA and CDR2 as SQIVND (reference sequence). The CDR3 bases are TGTGCCAGTAGACCCCTGGACAGCCCCAATCAGCCCCAGCATTTT. Encoded protein: CASRPLDSPNQPQHF. The whole variable domain, filled in from reference TRBV19 and TRBJ1-5, reads DGGITQSPKYLFRKEGQNVTLSCEQNLNHDAMYWYRQDPGQGLRLIYYSQIVNDFQKGDIAEGYSVSREKKESFPLTVTSAQKNPTAFYLCASRPLDSPNQPQHFGDGTRLSIL.

The chain links TRBV30 to TRBJ2-7; 7 nucleotides match TRBD1. Germline V CDR1 and CDR2: GTSNPN, SVGIG (reference sequence). The CDR3 has 16 amino acids. V lost 2 bases to trimming and J lost 2 bases; unmatched junction nucleotides: 12. CDR3 sequence (DNA): TGTGCCTGGAGTACATTTACGGGACAGCGCCCCTACGAGCAGTACTTC. This gives the protein CAWSTFTGQRPYEQYF.

V usage is TRBV6-1 and J usage is TRBJ2-6; 7 bases are a match to TRBD1. This CDR3 has 13 residues. V lost 6 bases, J lost 4 bases, and 0 bases stayed unmatched. Germline V CDR1 and CDR2: MNHNS, SASEGT. DNA of the CDR3: TGTGCCAGCAGACAGGGGGGGGCCAACGTCCTGACTTTC. Protein product: CASRQGGANVLTF.

This chain uses TRBV7-9 with TRBJ2-5, with 7 bases fitting TRBD1. The CDR3 length is 17 residues. From germline, CDR1 is SEHNR and CDR2 FQNEAQ (reference sequence). Germline trimming cut 2 bases from V and 4 bases from J; bases unmatched to any gene: 13. The CDR3, as DNA: TGTGCCAGCAGCTTACCTTTCACGGCAGGGGGTTCAGAGACCCAGTACTTC. Translating it yields CASSLPFTAGGSETQYF.

The rearrangement links TRBV11-1 to TRBJ2-7; 10 bases align to TRBD1. The germline V gene has CDR1 SGHAT and CDR2 FQDESV (reference sequence). Losses at the gene ends were 1 base for V and 4 bases for J; bases not matched to a gene: 4. The CDR3 is 15 amino acids. CDR3 region: CASSLGDRGGYEQYF. For the CDR3, the DNA is TGTGCCAGCAGCTTAGGGGACAGGGGAGGATACGAGCAGTACTTC.

This chain joins TRBV2 and TRBJ2-5; TRBD1 matches at 9 bases. The J segment lost 4 bases and the V segment lost 8 bases, leaving 11 bases of the junction unmatched. CDR1 is SNHLY, CDR2 FYNNEI, per germline. There are 15 residues in the CDR3. DNA of the CDR3: TGTGCCAGCCCCTCGGACAGGGGACGTAGAGAGACCCAGTACTTC. It encodes CASPSDRGRRETQYF.

V usage is TRBV29-1 and J usage is TRBJ1-3, with TRBD1 matching over 8 bases. This CDR3 has 16 amino acids. The trim removed 6 bases at V and 0 bases at J, leaving 10 bases unmatched. Germline CDR1 SQVTM, CDR2 ANQGSEA. CDR3 sequence (DNA): TGCAGCGTGGAACGTACAGGGGGGTCCTCTGGAAACACCATATATTTT. Its translation is CSVERTGGSSGNTIYF.

CDR3 in amino acids: CASSSGQSTDTQYF. The DNA for the CDR3 is TGTGCCAGCAGCTCGGGACAGAGCACAGATACGCAGTATTTT. This chain links TRBV7-2 with TRBJ2-3; 7 bases agree with TRBD1. Germline-derived CDR1 and CDR2 are SGHTA and FQGNSA. The V segment lost 4 bases and the J segment 0 bases; nucleotides outside the gene matches: 1. The CDR3 consists of 14 residues.

J is TRBJ1-2 and V is TRBV6-1, with 7 bases matching TRBD1. Germline V lookup: CDR1 MNHNS, CDR2 SASEGT. The CDR3 sequence is 14 residues long. The junction had 6 bases not matched to a gene; V was cut back by 4 bases and J by 4 bases. CDR3 nucleotides: TGTGCCAGCAGTGGAAGGGGGCTTGGCTATGGCTACACCTTC. It specifies CASSGRGLGYGYTF.

The gene calls are TRBV5-5 and TRBJ1-3; unclear D gene. This CDR3 comprises 15 residues. V was cut by 0 bases and J by 0 bases, with 7 bases left in between. Germline loops: CDR1 SGHKS, CDR2 YYEKEE (reference sequence). The CDR3 here is CASSLDPGSGNTIYF. The CDR3 DNA reads as TGTGCCAGCAGCTTGGACCCAGGCTCTGGAAACACCATATATTTT.

CDR3: CASSVETSGSHNEQFF. The CDR3, as DNA: TGTGCCAGCAGCGTAGAGACTAGCGGGAGTCACAATGAGCAGTTCTTC. The chain carries TRBV9 and TRBJ2-1, with 12 nucleotides matching TRBD2. Germline V gives CDR1 SGDLS, CDR2 YYNGEE. There are 16 residues in the CDR3. V was clipped by 0 bases and J by 5 bases; unmatched bases: 3.

The gene calls are TRBV18 and TRBJ2-3; 9 positions agree with TRBD1. V was pared by 3 bases and J by 0 bases, with 4 bases of the junction left unmatched. CDR1 KGHSH and CDR2 LQKENI come from the germline V gene. The CDR3 consists of 16 residues. The CDR3 here is CASSPPQGASTDTQYF. The CDR3 DNA follows: TGTGCCAGCTCACCGCCACAGGGGGCTAGCACAGATACGCAGTATTTT. Looking up the rest from reference TRBV18 and TRBJ2-3 gives the full variable domain: NAGVMQNPRHLVRRRGQEARLRCSPMKGHSHVYWYRQLPEEGLKFMVYLQKENIIDESGMPKERFSAEFPKEGPSILRIQQVVRGDSAAYFCASSPPQGASTDTQYFGPGTRLTVL.

V gene TRBV7-6 combines with J gene TRBJ1-3; no clear D. Trimming removed 1 base at V and 0 bases at J, with 10 bases between. CDR1 and CDR2 from the germline V gene are SGHVS and FNYEAQ. The CDR3 is made up of 16 amino acids. DNA for the CDR3: TGTGCCAGCAGCTTAGTTGTCCCCGGCTCTGGAAACACCATATATTTT. Translation: CASSLVVPGSGNTIYF.

The V gene is TRBV25-1, the J gene TRBJ2-2; 11 bases align to TRBD1. With 1 base clipped from V and 9 bases from J, the junction kept 10 bases outside the gene matches. This CDR3 is built from 17 residues. CDR1 MGHDK and CDR2 SYGVNS come from the germline V gene. CDR3 DNA sequence: TGTGCCAGCAGTGAATCTACCCCGGACAGGGGGCTTCGGGAGCTGTTTTTT. Translation gives CASSESTPDRGLRELFF.

V and J are TRBV19 and TRBJ1-5, with TRBD1 matching over 9 bases. The CDR3 covers 14 residues. The ends lost 4 bases at V and 6 bases at J; junction bases unmatched: 4. Looked up from germline, CDR1 is LNHDA and CDR2 is SQIVND (reference sequence). The CDR3 nucleotides are TGTGCCAGTAGTACAACAGGGGGCGGTCAGCCCCAGCATTTT. Its translation: CASSTTGGGQPQHF.

The chain couples TRBV5-1 to TRBJ2-2; D unclear. The CDR3 runs 16 residues. CDR1 and CDR2 (germline): SGHRS, YFSETQ. Between the trimmed V and J ends, which lost 6 bases and 2 bases, there was a span of 17 bases. The CDR3 DNA sequence: TGCGCCAGCACCCTCCGCAGGCAGACAAACACCGGGGAGCTGTTTTTT. Its protein product is CASTLRRQTNTGELFF.

The chain combines TRBV5-4 with TRBJ1-5, with 7 bases identical to TRBD1. Germline CDR1 and CDR2: SGHNT and YYREEE (reference sequence). The V segment lost 4 bases and the J segment 4 bases; nucleotides outside the gene matches: 11. CDR3 length: 16 residues. The CDR3 DNA follows: TGTGCCAGCAGCCGGCACCAGGGGGTTGGAAATCAGCCCCAGCATTTT. Its translation is CASSRHQGVGNQPQHF.

This clone appeared a single time. The rearrangement uses TRBV6-1 and TRBJ1-3, with no clear D. The CDR3 spans 14 residues. Germline loops: CDR1 MNHNS, CDR2 SASEGT. V lost 4 bases, J lost 1 base, and 8 bases lay in between. CDR3 nucleotides: TGTGCCAGCAGTGGGAGTATGTCTGGAAACACCATATATTTT. It codes for CASSGSMSGNTIYF.

This clone was detected only a few times. V usage is TRBV14 and J usage is TRBJ1-1, with D uncertain. Germline CDR1 SGHDN, CDR2 FVKESK. The CDR3 is 13 residues long. Trimming pared 7 bases from V and 0 bases from J, leaving 9 bases between. CDR3 in DNA: TGTGCCAGCAAGTTCGGGTTGAACACTGAAGCTTTCTTT. Its translation: CASKFGLNTEAFF.